This T cell receptor (beta chain) was recovered during a study of vaccination and CD4 T cells after COVID-19. This clonotype was seen once. Its target is unknown. Treatment noted: roughly ten-day PBMC culture with coronavirus spike peptide pools or control peptides (ViraFEST assay). The Oncomine TCR Beta short-read assay sequenced DNA from cultured CD4+ T cells. TCRdb analysed the PCR reads with MiXCR anew, one entry per CDR3 protein. The sample lists fewer than 20,000 distinct CDR3 sequences, approximately 70% occurring once. Sequenced: CD4+ T cells from blood, cultured in vitro. This receptor was obtained from a human donor who had recovered from COVID-19.

The CDR3 sequence: CASRGTLQETQYF. CDR3 nucleotide sequence: TGTGCCAGCAGAGGGACACTCCAAGAGACCCAGTACTTC. V gene TRBV6-4 combines with J gene TRBJ2-5, with D possibly TRBD1 on 6 matching bases. V was clipped by 6 bases and J by 1 base, with 9 bases between them. Germline CDR1 is MRHNA and CDR2 is SNTAGT. The CDR3 has 13 amino acids.